A single T cell receptor (beta chain) is shown here with its context. The antigen is not known. The study separated CD4+ cells into CD45RA+ naive and CD45RA-negative memory subsets. The germline CDR1 and CDR2 sequences are LGHNA and YSLEER. Trimming cost V 4 bases and J 5 bases, with 16 bases left between them. The CDR3 covers 15 residues. This entry belongs to a study of shared clonotypes between healthy human individuals. On the study more broadly: Used for every donor were three CD4 naive, three CD4 memory, two CD8 naive and one CD8 memory plate.

Study results and limitations: Non-shared clonotypes displayed generation probabilities falling below those of clonotypes present in all four donors.

In the authors' workflow: As immunoSEQ supplied junction-only sequences (without quality scores), filtering differed. Sequencing used immunoSEQ multiplex PCR; TCRdb keeps in-frame clones, though not all of them. D and trimming come from the DNA, and the V and J calls and clone size come from that table. This table has around 1.6 million clones, about 98% appearing once. The chain uses TRBV4-3 and TRBJ2-3; D not resolved. This TCR was recovered from a man aged 25-45 years in good health. The sample consisted of naive CD4+ T cells sorted from blood. Subset meaning: CD45RA+ positively selected. CDR3 sequence reads: CASSPEHRSEDTQYF. The CDR3 DNA is TGCGCCAGCAGCCCGGAGCATCGTTCGGAAGATACGCAGTATTTT.